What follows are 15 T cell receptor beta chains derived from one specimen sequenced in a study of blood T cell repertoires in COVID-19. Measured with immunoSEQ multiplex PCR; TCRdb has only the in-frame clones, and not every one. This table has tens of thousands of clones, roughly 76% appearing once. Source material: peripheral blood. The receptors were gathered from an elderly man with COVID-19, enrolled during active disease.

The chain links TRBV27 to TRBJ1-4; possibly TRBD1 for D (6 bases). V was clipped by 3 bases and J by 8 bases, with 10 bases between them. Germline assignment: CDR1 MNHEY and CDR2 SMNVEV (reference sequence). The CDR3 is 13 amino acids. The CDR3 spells CASSFIRGEKLFF. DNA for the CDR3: TGTGCCAGCAGTTTCATCAGGGGCGAAAAACTGTTTTTT. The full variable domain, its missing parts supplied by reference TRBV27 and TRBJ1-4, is EAQVTQNPRYLITVTGKKLTVTCSQNMNHEYMSWYRQDPGLGLRQIYYSMNVEVTDKGDVPEGYKVSRKEKRNFPLILESPSPNQTSLYFCASSFIRGEKLFFGSGTQLSVL.

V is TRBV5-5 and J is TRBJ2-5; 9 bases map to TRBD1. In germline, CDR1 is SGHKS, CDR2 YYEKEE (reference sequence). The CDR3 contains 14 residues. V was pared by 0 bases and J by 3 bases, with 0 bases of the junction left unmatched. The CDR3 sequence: CASSLGTGEETQYF. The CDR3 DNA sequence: TGTGCCAGCAGCTTGGGGACAGGGGAAGAGACCCAGTACTTC.

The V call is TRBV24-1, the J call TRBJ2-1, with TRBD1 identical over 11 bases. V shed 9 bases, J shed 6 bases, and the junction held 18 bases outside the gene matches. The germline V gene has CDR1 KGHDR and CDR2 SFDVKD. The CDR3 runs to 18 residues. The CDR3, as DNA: TGTGCCACCGGGTCAGGGGACAGGGGGGCATACCTATCCAATGAGCAGTTCTTC. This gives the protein CATGSGDRGAYLSNEQFF.

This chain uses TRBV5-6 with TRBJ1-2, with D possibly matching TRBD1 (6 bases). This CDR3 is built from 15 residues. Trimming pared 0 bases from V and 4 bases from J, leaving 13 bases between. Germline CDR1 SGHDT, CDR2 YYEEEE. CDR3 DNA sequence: TGTGCCAGCAGCTTGGGTGGGGGCCGGTCCTATGGCTACACCTTC. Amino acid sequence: CASSLGGGRSYGYTF.

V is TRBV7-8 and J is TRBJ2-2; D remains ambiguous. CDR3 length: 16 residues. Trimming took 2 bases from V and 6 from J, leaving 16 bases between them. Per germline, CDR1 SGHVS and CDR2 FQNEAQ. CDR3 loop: CASSLIRQLIPGELFF. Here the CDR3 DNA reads TGTGCCAGCAGCTTAATCAGGCAGTTGATCCCCGGGGAGCTGTTTTTT.

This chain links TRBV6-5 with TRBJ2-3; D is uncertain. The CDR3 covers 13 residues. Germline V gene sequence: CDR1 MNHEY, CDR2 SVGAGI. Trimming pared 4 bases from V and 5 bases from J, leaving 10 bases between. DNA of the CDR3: TGTGCCAGCAGTTCCCAGGCTCGAGATACGCAGTATTTT. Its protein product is CASSSQARDTQYF.

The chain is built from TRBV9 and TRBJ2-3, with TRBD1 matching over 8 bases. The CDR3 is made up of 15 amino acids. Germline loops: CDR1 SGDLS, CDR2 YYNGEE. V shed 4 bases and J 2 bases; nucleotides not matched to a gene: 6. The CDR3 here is CASSIRTGLTDTQYF. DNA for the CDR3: TGTGCCAGCAGCATACGGACAGGGCTCACAGATACGCAGTATTTT.

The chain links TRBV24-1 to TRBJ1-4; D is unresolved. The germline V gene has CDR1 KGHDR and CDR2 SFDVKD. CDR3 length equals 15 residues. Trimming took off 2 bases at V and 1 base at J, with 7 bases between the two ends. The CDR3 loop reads CATSDSGRTNEKLFF. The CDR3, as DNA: TGTGCCACCAGTGATTCGGGTAGAACTAATGAAAAACTGTTTTTT.

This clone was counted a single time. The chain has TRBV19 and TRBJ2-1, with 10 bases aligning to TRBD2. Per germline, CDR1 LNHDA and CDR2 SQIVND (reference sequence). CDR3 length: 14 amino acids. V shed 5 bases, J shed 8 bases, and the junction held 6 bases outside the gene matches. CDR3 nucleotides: TGTGCCAGTAGTGAGGGACTAGCGAGCTATGAGCAGTTCTTC. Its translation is CASSEGLASYEQFF.

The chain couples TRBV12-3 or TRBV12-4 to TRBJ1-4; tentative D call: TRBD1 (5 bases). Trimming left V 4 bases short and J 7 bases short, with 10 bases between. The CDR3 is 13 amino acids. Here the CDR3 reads CASSYGGREKLFF. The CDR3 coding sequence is TGTGCCAGCAGTTACGGGGGTCGTGAAAAACTGTTTTTT.

CDR3 DNA sequence: TGTGCCAGCAGCTTCTCAGACAATCAGCCCCAGCATTTT. Amino acids: CASSFSDNQPQHF. J is TRBJ1-5 and V is TRBV7-6; D unresolved. The CDR3 is 13 amino acids. In germline, CDR1 is SGHVS, CDR2 FNYEAQ. V was trimmed by 3 bases and J by 3 bases, leaving 6 bases between them. Full variable domain (missing parts from reference TRBV7-6 and TRBJ1-5): GAGVSQSPRYKVTKRGQDVALRCDPISGHVSLYWYRQALGQGPEFLTYFNYEAQQDKSGLPNDRFSAERPEGSISTLTIQRTEQRDSAMYRCASSFSDNQPQHFGDGTRLSIL.

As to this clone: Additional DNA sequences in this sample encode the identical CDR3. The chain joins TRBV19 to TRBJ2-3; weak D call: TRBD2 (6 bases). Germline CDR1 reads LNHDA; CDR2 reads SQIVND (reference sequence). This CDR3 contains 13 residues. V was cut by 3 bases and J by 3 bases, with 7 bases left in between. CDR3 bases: TGTGCCAGTAGTATGGGGGGAACAGATACGCAGTATTTT. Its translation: CASSMGGTDTQYF.

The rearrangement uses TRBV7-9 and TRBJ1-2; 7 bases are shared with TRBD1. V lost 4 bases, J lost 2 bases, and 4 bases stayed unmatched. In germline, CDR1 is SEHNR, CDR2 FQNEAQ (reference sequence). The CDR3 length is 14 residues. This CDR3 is CASSSPTGNYGYTF. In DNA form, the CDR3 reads TGTGCCAGCAGCTCACCGACAGGGAACTATGGCTACACCTTC.

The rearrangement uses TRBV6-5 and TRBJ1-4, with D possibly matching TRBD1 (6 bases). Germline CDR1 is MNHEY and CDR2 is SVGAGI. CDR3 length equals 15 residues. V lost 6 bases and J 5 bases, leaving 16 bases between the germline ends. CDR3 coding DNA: TGTGCCAGCAGCTCCCTGGGGCAGGGGAATGAAAAACTGTTTTTT. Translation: CASSSLGQGNEKLFF.

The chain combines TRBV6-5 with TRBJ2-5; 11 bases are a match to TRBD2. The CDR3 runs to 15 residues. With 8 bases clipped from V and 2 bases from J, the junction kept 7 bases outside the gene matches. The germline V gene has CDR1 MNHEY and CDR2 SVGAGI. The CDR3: CASRRTSGYQETQYF. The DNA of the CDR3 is TGTGCCAGCCGCAGGACTAGCGGGTATCAAGAGACCCAGTACTTC.